Listed below are T cell receptor beta chains from one sample, sequenced in a study of cytomegalovirus exposure and HLA in healthy donors. Here immunoSEQ multiplex PCR was the method, and the copy in TCRdb shows in-frame clones only, minus some. The sample carries over 80,000 clones, about four fifths recorded once. The sequenced sample consisted of PBMCs. These receptors were taken from a man aged 40-55 years in good health and CMV-seropositive. CDR3s include the opening cysteine and the closing phenylalanine or tryptophan. Fields, in order: V gene, D gene, clone size, J gene, CDR3 DNA, CDR3 protein. D genes are given only for firm matches. The size entry is marked missing in some rows and otherwise reads once, few, many or a size class.

V gene: TRBV5-1
D gene: -
clone size: -
J gene: TRBJ1-1
CDR3 DNA: TGCGCCAGCAGCTTCTCCCGCAGGAACACTGAAGCTTTCTTT
CDR3 protein: CASSFSRRNTEAFF

V gene: TRBV19
D gene: TRBD2
clone size: -
J gene: TRBJ2-7
CDR3 DNA: TGTGCCAGTAGTATAGCGGGAGGGGCCTACGAGCAGTACTTC
CDR3 protein: CASSIAGGAYEQYF

V gene: TRBV30
D gene: -
clone size: -
J gene: TRBJ2-1
CDR3 DNA: TGTGCCTGGACTGGGGGCCAGGAGAGGCAGTTCTTC
CDR3 protein: CAWTGGQERQFF

V gene: TRBV13
D gene: -
clone size: -
J gene: TRBJ2-7
CDR3 DNA: TGTGCCAGCAGCTTATGGGGCCTCGGAAACGAGCAGTACTTC
CDR3 protein: CASSLWGLGNEQYF

V gene: TRBV6-5
D gene: TRBD1
clone size: -
J gene: TRBJ2-7
CDR3 DNA: TGTGCCAGCAGTTACTCCGCGGCAGACAGGGACGAGCAGTACTTC
CDR3 protein: CASSYSAADRDEQYF

V gene: TRBV6-1
D gene: TRBD1
clone size: few
J gene: TRBJ1-4
CDR3 DNA: TGTGCCAGCAGTGCCAGGGGGGCACGGGAAAAACTGTTTTTT
CDR3 protein: CASSARGAREKLFF

V gene: TRBV6-5
D gene: -
clone size: few
J gene: TRBJ2-3
CDR3 DNA: TGTGCCAGCAGTGGGGAGGATACGCAGTATTTT
CDR3 protein: CASSGEDTQYF

V gene: TRBV4-2
D gene: -
clone size: -
J gene: TRBJ1-2
CDR3 DNA: TGTGCCAGCAGCCAGACCAGGGAGGGCGATGGCTACACCTTC
CDR3 protein: CASSQTREGDGYTF

V gene: TRBV6-6
D gene: TRBD1
clone size: -
J gene: TRBJ1-4
CDR3 DNA: TGTGCCACCTTTCCACTAGGGGGACAGGGGGCGGAAAAACTGTTTTTT
CDR3 protein: CATFPLGGQGAEKLFF

V gene: TRBV7-9
D gene: TRBD1
clone size: -
J gene: TRBJ1-1
CDR3 DNA: TGTGCCAGCAGCCTCCTAGACCGGGACAGGGTCACTGAAGCTTTCTTT
CDR3 protein: CASSLLDRDRVTEAFF

V gene: TRBV7-9
D gene: -
clone size: -
J gene: TRBJ2-7
CDR3 DNA: TGTGCCAGCAGCCCCATTGAGACATCCTACGAGCAGTACTTC
CDR3 protein: CASSPIETSYEQYF

V gene: TRBV6-6
D gene: -
clone size: -
J gene: TRBJ1-4
CDR3 DNA: TGTGCCAGCTGTTCGGGGAGGGAAAAACTGTTTTTT
CDR3 protein: CASCSGREKLFF

V gene: TRBV30
D gene: -
clone size: -
J gene: TRBJ1-2
CDR3 DNA: TGTGCCTGGACCCTAGGGGGGGCGCGGATCTATGGCTACACCTTC
CDR3 protein: CAWTLGGARIYGYTF

V gene: TRBV2
D gene: -
clone size: few
J gene: TRBJ1-1
CDR3 DNA: TGTGCCAGCAGTTACATAAACACTGAAGCTTTCTTT
CDR3 protein: CASSYINTEAFF

V gene: TRBV5-8
D gene: TRBD1
clone size: -
J gene: TRBJ1-2
CDR3 DNA: TGTGCCAGCAGCTTGGGACAGGGTTTCGGTGGCTACACCTTC
CDR3 protein: CASSLGQGFGGYTF

V gene: TRBV28
D gene: -
clone size: once
J gene: TRBJ2-1
CDR3 DNA: TGTGCCAGCGGCCAGGGGCTGAATGAGCAGTTCTTC
CDR3 protein: CASGQGLNEQFF